This T cell receptor (beta chain) was recovered during a study of response to subunit inactivated influenza vaccine. The CDR3 is 15 residues long. Trimming took 7 bases from V and 2 from J, leaving 16 bases between them. This clonotype was seen a few times. The antigen is undetermined. Notes on the study in general: Researchers suggested that each seasonal influenza vaccination recruits few new T cells.

One entry per CDR3 protein results from TCRdb running MiXCR on the RT-PCR reads. The sample comprises under 800,000 distinct CDR3 sequences, roughly 13% of which are singletons, and 6.5% to 8.5% rests with the top ten. The material was PBMCs from blood, obtained around 14 days before vaccination. This TCR was recovered from a man aged 50-60 years who received an inactivated influenza vaccine. V usage is TRBV12-3 or TRBV12-4 and J usage is TRBJ2-3, with D possibly being TRBD1 (5 bases). CDR3 DNA sequence: TGTGCCAGCAATGTTATAGGGGCGAACACAGATACGCAGTATTTT. Translating gives CASNVIGANTDTQYF.